This TCR beta chain is drawn from a study of blood T cell repertoires in COVID-19 (dated by TCRdb to 2018 to 2021). The study in broad terms: The collaborator samples originated in the United States, Italy and Spain and spanned the acute and convalescent phases of COVID-19. The dataset comprised deeply sampled blood TCRbeta repertoires from subjects exposed to, actively infected with, or recovered from COVID-19. Where available, HLA class I and class II types were taken from metadata supplied by the sample provider and were not determined by assay-based typing. The samples were drawn from the first 160 participants of the ongoing ImmuneRACE study and from some 1,300 subjects provided by 6 global collaborators. Sample metadata almost always included a de-identified subject ID, COVID-19 status, age in years and sex. The repertoires were released in a freely available public database intended as a resource for research on the immune response to SARS-CoV-2. The prospective study material was composed of cDNA or gDNA derived from T cells, B-cell-depleted T cells, or PBMCs. Paper-wide results and their limitations: The quantity of clinical and demographic metadata differed by source and by participant and was supplied without curation.

In the prospective study, participants were roughly 18 to 100 years old, resided in 25 or so geographic areas of the United States, and were enrolled through a virtual design. In the prospective study, cohorts were assigned on the basis of participant-reported clinical history obtained from a screening survey and a study questionnaire. Recovered participants in ImmuneRACE Cohort 3 were defined by two consecutive negative NP/OP PCR tests, clearance by a healthcare professional, or resolution of symptoms. In the prospective study, whole blood, serum and a nasopharyngeal or oropharyngeal swab were collected from each participant by mobile phlebotomists. Prospective study participants could optionally give additional blood draws and questionnaires over a roughly 2-month period. Blood samples from the prospective study were shipped frozen or at room temperature prior to DNA extraction. TCRbeta CDR3 regions were amplified from genomic DNA using the immunoSEQ Assay, a bias-controlled multiplex PCR. From the authors' description of their analysis: Nucleated cell counts per sample were estimated from amplification of reference gene primers within the assay. To quantify the absolute abundance of each unique TCRbeta CDR3 rearrangement, sequence reads were collapsed and filtered. For each sample, productive Simpson clonality was calculated as the square root of Simpson's diversity index over productive rearrangements. TCRdb took this table from immuneACCESS and kept in-frame rearrangements with V and J called. Such tables lack part of the clones; where checked against another copy, unresolved V genes explain under half of the gap, and the rest is unexplained. V, J and clone size were drawn from that table, and D and trimming were deduced from the DNA. This sample has approximately 170,000 clones in its table, and roughly 90% of those were observed once. The ten largest clones add up to roughly 0.8% of the sample.

With respect to this clone: It has no known antigen specificity. Per-base qualities were not stored, and no clone one base away is much larger.

CDR1 and CDR2, per the germline V gene (reference sequence), are MNHEY and SMNVEV. The V end gives up 3 bases and the J end 14 bases, leaving 10 bases in the junction not matched to a gene. The CDR3 measures 13 amino acids from cysteine to phenylalanine. Only the CDR3 DNA is retained, 39 bases long and in frame from the first base. Source material: PBMCs or T cells enriched from blood (not recorded which). This sequence was found in a woman aged 18-29 years who had recovered from COVID-19. In this chain, TRBV27 is recombined with TRBJ2-1, with TRBD2 matching 7 junction bases. CDR3 region: CASSLTWTSREFF. In nucleotide form, the sequence is TGTGCCAGCAGTTTGACTTGGACTAGTCGTGAGTTCTTC.